This TCR beta chain originates from a study of control samples from healthy donors and cancer patients. The length of the CDR3 is 14 residues. Germline V CDR1 and CDR2: SGHAT, FQNNGV. V was trimmed by 0 bases and J by 0 bases, leaving 5 bases between them. Method: immunoSEQ multiplex PCR; TCRdb's copy keeps in-frame clones and lacks some. The data show 400,000 to 500,000 clones, around nine tenths seen once. This clone was counted a few times. This TCR derives from a man aged 35-49 years with head and neck cancer. Sequenced sample: PBMCs. The chain recombines TRBV11-2 with TRBJ2-5, with D uncertain. CDR3 nucleotide sequence: TGTGCCAGCAGCTTAGAACCGTACCAAGAGACCCAGTACTTC. It specifies CASSLEPYQETQYF.